Here is one TCR beta chain with its context. What it binds is unknown. This sample was included in a study of OX40 agonist ivuxolimab in advanced cancers. The wider study: In this trial design, patients received ivuxolimab intravenously at 0.01 to 10 mg/kg every 2 weeks.

The trim removed 3 bases at V and 16 bases at J, leaving 15 bases unmatched. The germline V gene encodes CDR1 MGHRA and CDR2 YSYEKL. This CDR3 is 14 amino acids long. Study-level points and caveats: The study found that CD8+ T cells averaged more expanded clones than CD4+.

Profiling relied on immunoSEQ multiplex PCR, and the TCRdb table lists in-frame clones only, not all of them. The data show 48,000 or so clones, 85% to 90% seen once. V is TRBV4-1 and J is TRBJ2-1, with TRBD2 identical over 7 bases. This receptor was identified in an adult with an advanced solid tumor such as melanoma, head and neck, liver or kidney cancer. Sequencing used CD4+ or CD8+ T cells sorted from blood, obtained in a trial of the OX40 agonist ivuxolimab. CDR3: CASSQPATGTMTFF. CDR3 coding DNA: TGCGCCAGCAGCCAGCCCGCTACCGGGACTATGACCTTCTTC.